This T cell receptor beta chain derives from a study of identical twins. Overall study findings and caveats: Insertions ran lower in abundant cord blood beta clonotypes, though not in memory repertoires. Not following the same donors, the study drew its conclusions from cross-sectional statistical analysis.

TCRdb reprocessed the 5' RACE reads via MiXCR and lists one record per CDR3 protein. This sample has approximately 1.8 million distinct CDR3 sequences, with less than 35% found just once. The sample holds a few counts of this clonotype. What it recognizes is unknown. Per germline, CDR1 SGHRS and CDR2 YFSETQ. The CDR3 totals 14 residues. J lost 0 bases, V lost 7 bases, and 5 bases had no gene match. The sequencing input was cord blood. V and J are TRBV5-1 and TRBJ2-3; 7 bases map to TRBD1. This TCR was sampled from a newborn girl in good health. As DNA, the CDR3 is TGCGCCAGCGGACAGGCCGCTAGCACAGATACGCAGTATTTT. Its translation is CASGQAASTDTQYF.